This is a list of T cell receptor beta chains from one sample in a study of human T cells and chemical hapten exposure. In TCRdb, the RACE reads were re-called with MiXCR into one record per CDR3 protein. The sample has around 47,000 distinct CDR3 sequences, 3.5% to 4% seen once. The specimen sequenced was whole blood. These receptors were collected from a human donor in good health. Some clones in this sample may be carry-over from other donors' samples. Both conserved end residues are part of each CDR3. D genes are given only for firm matches. Part of the rows lack a size; the others show once, few, many or a class for expanded clones.

abundance: many
d_gene: -
v_gene: TRBV5-6
j_gene: TRBJ2-7
CDR3aa: CASSLARDTYTQYEQYF
CDR3nt: TGTGCCAGCAGCTTGGCCCGGGACACCTATACCCAATACGAGCAGTACTTC

abundance: many
d_gene: -
v_gene: TRBV23-1
j_gene: TRBJ2-6
CDR3aa: CASRPGEPSGANVLTF
CDR3nt: TGCGCCAGCAGGCCAGGGGAACCCTCTGGGGCCAACGTCCTGACTTTC

abundance: many
d_gene: -
v_gene: TRBV6-6
j_gene: TRBJ2-7
CDR3aa: CASSAPPYEQYF
CDR3nt: TGTGCCAGCAGTGCCCCACCCTACGAGCAGTACTTC

abundance: -
d_gene: -
v_gene: TRBV29-1
j_gene: TRBJ2-5
CDR3aa: CSMSLGAVQETQYF
CDR3nt: TGCAGCATGTCCCTCGGGGCGGTTCAGGAGACCCAGTACTTC

abundance: many
d_gene: -
v_gene: TRBV6-5
j_gene: TRBJ1-3
CDR3aa: CASSYSRGGGNTIYF
CDR3nt: TGTGCCAGCAGTTACTCCCGGGGCGGAGGAAACACCATATATTTT

abundance: many
d_gene: TRBD1
v_gene: TRBV5-6
j_gene: TRBJ2-1
CDR3aa: CASSLRDRGSLRSSYNEQFF
CDR3nt: TGTGCCAGCAGCTTGCGGGACAGGGGGTCCCTTAGGAGCTCCTACAATGAGCAGTTCTTC

abundance: many
d_gene: -
v_gene: TRBV12-3/TRBV12-4
j_gene: TRBJ1-1
CDR3aa: CASSRGTNTEAFF
CDR3nt: TGTGCCAGCAGTAGGGGGACGAACACTGAAGCTTTCTTT

abundance: many
d_gene: -
v_gene: TRBV9
j_gene: TRBJ1-3
CDR3aa: CASSRHDEENWRGNTIYF
CDR3nt: TGTGCCAGCAGCCGCCACGACGAGGAGAATTGGAGGGGAAACACCATATATTTT

abundance: many
d_gene: TRBD1
v_gene: TRBV29-1
j_gene: TRBJ1-1
CDR3aa: CSVVDRGSTEAFF
CDR3nt: TGCAGCGTTGTGGACAGGGGTAGCACTGAAGCTTTCTTT

abundance: -
d_gene: TRBD2
v_gene: TRBV4-1
j_gene: TRBJ2-5
CDR3aa: CASSQGTSGGQETQYF
CDR3nt: TGCGCCAGCAGCCAAGGGACTAGCGGGGGCCAAGAGACCCAGTACTTC

abundance: -
d_gene: TRBD2
v_gene: TRBV9
j_gene: TRBJ2-7
CDR3aa: CASSVGLAGAYEQYF
CDR3nt: TGTGCCAGCAGCGTCGGACTAGCGGGAGCCTACGAGCAGTACTTC

abundance: many
d_gene: -
v_gene: TRBV24-1
j_gene: TRBJ2-3
CDR3aa: CATSDSALADTQYF
CDR3nt: TGTGCCACCAGTGATTCCGCTCTAGCGGATACGCAGTATTTT

abundance: many
d_gene: -
v_gene: TRBV7-3
j_gene: TRBJ1-1
CDR3aa: CASSPQGRARLNTEAFF
CDR3nt: TGTGCCAGCAGCCCTCAGGGAAGGGCCCGATTGAACACTGAAGCTTTCTTT

abundance: -
d_gene: TRBD2
v_gene: TRBV2
j_gene: TRBJ2-3
CDR3aa: CVSSGTSVADTQYF
CDR3nt: TGTGTCAGCAGCGGGACTAGCGTGGCAGATACGCAGTATTTT

abundance: -
d_gene: -
v_gene: TRBV11-2
j_gene: TRBJ1-2
CDR3aa: CASSLAAAYGYTF
CDR3nt: TGTGCCAGCAGCTTAGCGGCAGCCTATGGCTACACCTTC

abundance: many
d_gene: -
v_gene: TRBV28
j_gene: TRBJ2-7
CDR3aa: CASSLARDPYEQYF
CDR3nt: TGTGCCAGCAGTTTAGCCCGGGACCCTTACGAGCAGTACTTC

abundance: many
d_gene: -
v_gene: TRBV18
j_gene: TRBJ1-5
CDR3aa: CASSPLGRGRGNQPQHF
CDR3nt: TGTGCCAGCTCACCACTAGGCAGGGGCAGGGGCAATCAGCCCCAGCATTTT

abundance: many
d_gene: -
v_gene: TRBV28
j_gene: TRBJ2-1
CDR3aa: CACAPRENEQFF
CDR3nt: TGTGCCTGTGCCCCCCGGGAGAATGAGCAGTTCTTC

abundance: many
d_gene: -
v_gene: TRBV28
j_gene: TRBJ2-3
CDR3aa: CASSLPTPSTDTQYF
CDR3nt: TGTGCCAGCAGTTTACCCACCCCTAGCACAGATACGCAGTATTTT

abundance: -
d_gene: -
v_gene: TRBV5-4
j_gene: TRBJ2-7
CDR3aa: CASSFYLRQVSYEQYF
CDR3nt: TGTGCCAGCAGCTTTTACCTCCGACAGGTCTCCTACGAGCAGTACTTC

abundance: many
d_gene: -
v_gene: TRBV29-1
j_gene: TRBJ1-4
CDR3aa: CSVTGDVWAVATNEKLFF
CDR3nt: TGCAGCGTAACCGGTGACGTGTGGGCTGTTGCAACTAATGAAAAACTGTTTTTT

abundance: many
d_gene: -
v_gene: TRBV27
j_gene: TRBJ1-2
CDR3aa: CASSPRTSINYGYTF
CDR3nt: TGTGCCAGCAGTCCACGGACATCGATTAACTATGGCTACACCTTC

abundance: many
d_gene: -
v_gene: TRBV5-1
j_gene: TRBJ2-1
CDR3aa: CASSPSYRASRFF
CDR3nt: TGCGCCAGCAGCCCATCGTACAGGGCTTCTCGGTTCTTC

abundance: few
d_gene: -
v_gene: TRBV29-1
j_gene: TRBJ1-3
CDR3aa: CSVEGRAENTIYF
CDR3nt: TGCAGCGTCGAGGGCAGGGCTGAAAACACCATATATTTT

abundance: few
d_gene: TRBD2
v_gene: TRBV6-6
j_gene: TRBJ2-3
CDR3aa: CASTTLAGSDTQYF
CDR3nt: TGTGCCAGCACGACCTTAGCGGGGTCAGATACGCAGTATTTT

abundance: -
d_gene: TRBD2
v_gene: TRBV20-1
j_gene: TRBJ2-2
CDR3aa: CSASTSGRVNTGELFF
CDR3nt: TGCAGTGCTAGTACTAGCGGGAGGGTGAACACCGGGGAGCTGTTTTTT

abundance: many
d_gene: -
v_gene: TRBV23-1
j_gene: TRBJ2-3
CDR3aa: CASSPPRIGGGNTDTQYF
CDR3nt: TGCGCCAGCAGTCCCCCTCGGATAGGGGGAGGGAACACAGATACGCAGTATTTT

abundance: -
d_gene: -
v_gene: TRBV7-6
j_gene: TRBJ1-5
CDR3aa: CASSLARAQPQHF
CDR3nt: TGTGCCAGCAGCTTAGCTCGCGCCCAGCCCCAGCATTTT

abundance: many
d_gene: -
v_gene: TRBV20-1
j_gene: TRBJ2-7
CDR3aa: CSAPSLGEQYF
CDR3nt: TGCAGTGCTCCGTCCCTGGGCGAGCAGTACTTC

abundance: few
d_gene: -
v_gene: TRBV6-6
j_gene: TRBJ1-5
CDR3aa: CASIWAGSNQPQHF
CDR3nt: TGTGCCAGCATATGGGCAGGCAGCAATCAGCCCCAGCATTTT

abundance: many
d_gene: TRBD2
v_gene: TRBV9
j_gene: TRBJ2-1
CDR3aa: CASSVVLAGKYEQFF
CDR3nt: TGTGCCAGCAGCGTAGTTCTAGCGGGAAAATATGAGCAGTTCTTC

abundance: few
d_gene: TRBD2
v_gene: TRBV4-1
j_gene: TRBJ2-3
CDR3aa: CASSQEHRLARLTDTQYF
CDR3nt: TGCGCCAGCAGCCAAGAACATCGACTAGCGAGGCTCACAGATACGCAGTATTTT

abundance: many
d_gene: -
v_gene: TRBV5-1
j_gene: TRBJ1-5
CDR3aa: CASSLVQFQPQHF
CDR3nt: TGCGCCAGCAGCTTGGTTCAGTTTCAGCCCCAGCATTTT

abundance: many
d_gene: -
v_gene: TRBV4-2
j_gene: TRBJ1-3
CDR3aa: CASSHYGTGSLSGNTIYF
CDR3nt: TGTGCCAGCAGCCACTATGGAACAGGGTCCCTCTCTGGAAACACCATATATTTT

abundance: few
d_gene: -
v_gene: TRBV6-1
j_gene: TRBJ1-5
CDR3aa: CASSQGQYSNQPQHF
CDR3nt: TGTGCCAGCAGTCAGGGACAATATAGCAATCAGCCCCAGCATTTT

abundance: many
d_gene: TRBD2
v_gene: TRBV27
j_gene: TRBJ2-7
CDR3aa: CASSSPASGYYEQYF
CDR3nt: TGTGCCAGCAGTTCCCCGGCTAGCGGGTACTACGAGCAGTACTTC

abundance: many
d_gene: -
v_gene: TRBV6-1
j_gene: TRBJ2-2
CDR3aa: CASRRRSNTGELFF
CDR3nt: TGTGCCAGCAGGAGACGGTCGAACACCGGGGAGCTGTTTTTT

abundance: -
d_gene: -
v_gene: TRBV18
j_gene: TRBJ1-5
CDR3aa: CASSPPMTTGSQPQHF
CDR3nt: TGTGCCAGCTCACCACCAATGACGACAGGCAGTCAGCCCCAGCATTTT

abundance: few
d_gene: -
v_gene: TRBV6-5
j_gene: TRBJ1-5
CDR3aa: CASSKDRSNQPQHF
CDR3nt: TGTGCCAGCAGTAAGGACAGAAGCAATCAGCCCCAGCATTTT

abundance: many
d_gene: TRBD1
v_gene: TRBV7-6
j_gene: TRBJ2-3
CDR3aa: CASSSGQHTDTQYF
CDR3nt: TGTGCCAGCAGCTCGGGACAGCACACAGATACGCAGTATTTT

abundance: few
d_gene: -
v_gene: TRBV28
j_gene: TRBJ1-1
CDR3aa: CASTPDGGFKAFF
CDR3nt: TGTGCCAGCACTCCGGACGGGGGCTTCAAAGCTTTCTTT

abundance: many
d_gene: -
v_gene: TRBV18
j_gene: TRBJ1-2
CDR3aa: CASSRSDKGYGYTF
CDR3nt: TGTGCCAGCTCACGATCAGACAAGGGCTATGGCTACACCTTC

abundance: many
d_gene: TRBD1
v_gene: TRBV18
j_gene: TRBJ1-4
CDR3aa: CASSRDRGTTNEKLFF
CDR3nt: TGTGCCAGCTCCCGGGACAGGGGAACAACTAATGAAAAACTGTTTTTT

abundance: many
d_gene: -
v_gene: TRBV28
j_gene: TRBJ2-7
CDR3aa: CASSSRRSSGYEQYF
CDR3nt: TGTGCCAGCAGTTCGCGGAGGAGCTCGGGATACGAGCAGTACTTC

abundance: few
d_gene: -
v_gene: TRBV3-1
j_gene: TRBJ1-1
CDR3aa: CASSRRNEAFF
CDR3nt: TGTGCCAGCAGCCGCCGGAATGAAGCTTTCTTT

abundance: -
d_gene: -
v_gene: TRBV5-4
j_gene: TRBJ2-3
CDR3aa: CASSLWDRTQYF
CDR3nt: TGTGCCAGCAGCTTGTGGGACCGGACGCAGTATTTT

abundance: medium-sized
d_gene: TRBD2
v_gene: TRBV5-5
j_gene: TRBJ2-5
CDR3aa: CASSFRTLGTSGSMTQETQYF
CDR3nt: TGTGCCAGCAGCTTTAGGACGCTGGGGACTAGCGGGAGCATGACCCAAGAGACCCAGTACTTC

abundance: many
d_gene: -
v_gene: TRBV28
j_gene: TRBJ1-4
CDR3aa: CALGRTNEKLFF
CDR3nt: TGTGCCCTCGGTCGAACTAATGAAAAACTGTTTTTT